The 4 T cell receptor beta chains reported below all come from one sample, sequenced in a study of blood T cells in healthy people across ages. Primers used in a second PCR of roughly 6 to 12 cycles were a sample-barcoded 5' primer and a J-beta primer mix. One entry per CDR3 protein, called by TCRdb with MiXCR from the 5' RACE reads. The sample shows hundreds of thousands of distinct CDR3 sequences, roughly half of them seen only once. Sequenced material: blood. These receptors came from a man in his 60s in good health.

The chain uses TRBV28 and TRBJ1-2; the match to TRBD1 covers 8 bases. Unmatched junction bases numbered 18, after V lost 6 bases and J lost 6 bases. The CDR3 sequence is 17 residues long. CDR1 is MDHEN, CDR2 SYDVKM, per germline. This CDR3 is CASSSWAVGRGPNGYTF. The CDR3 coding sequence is TGTGCCAGCAGCTCATGGGCTGTGGGCAGGGGGCCGAATGGCTACACCTTC.

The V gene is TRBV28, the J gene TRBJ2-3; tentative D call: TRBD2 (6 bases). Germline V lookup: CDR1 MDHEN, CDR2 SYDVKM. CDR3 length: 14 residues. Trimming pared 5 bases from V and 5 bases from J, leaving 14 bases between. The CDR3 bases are TGTGCCAGCAGTCCGATCAGGGAGGAAGATACGCAGTATTTT. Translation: CASSPIREEDTQYF.

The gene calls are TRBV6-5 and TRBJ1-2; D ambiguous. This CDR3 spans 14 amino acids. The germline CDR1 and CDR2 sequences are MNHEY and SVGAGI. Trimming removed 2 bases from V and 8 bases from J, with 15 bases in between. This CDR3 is CASSYAERVRGYTF. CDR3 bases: TGTGCCAGCAGTTACGCCGAGAGAGTCAGGGGCTACACCTTC.

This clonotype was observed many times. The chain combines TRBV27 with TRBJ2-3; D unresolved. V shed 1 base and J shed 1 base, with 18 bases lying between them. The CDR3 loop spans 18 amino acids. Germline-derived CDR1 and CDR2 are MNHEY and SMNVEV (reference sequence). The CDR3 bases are TGTGCCAGCAGTTTATTCCGGTCCCGGGCCGACGGCACAGATACGCAGTATTTT. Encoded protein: CASSLFRSRADGTDTQYF.